One and the same sample provided the 17 T cell receptor beta chains below, sequenced in a study of shared clonotypes between healthy human individuals. Libraries were prepared by immunoSEQ multiplex PCR; TCRdb keeps only in-frame clonotypes and omits some of them. The table lists over 850,000 clones, approximately 80% of them singletons. Sequencing was carried out using memory CD4+ T cells from PBMCs. Subset described: CD45RA-negative fraction. The receptors originated from a man between 18 and 35 years old in good health. Some clones in this sample may be carry-over from other donors' samples.

Comment on this clone: This likely traces to a read error, being one base from a far larger clone. This rearrangement joins TRBV7-9 to TRBJ2-7; possibly TRBD1 for D (5 bases). CDR1 is SEHNR and CDR2 is FQNEAQ in the germline V gene (reference sequence). This CDR3 is 12 amino acids long. With 6 bases removed from V and 6 bases from J, the gap between germline ends came to 12 bases. The CDR3 DNA sequence: TGTGCCAGCAGAAAGACAGAATGCGAGCAGTACTTC. It specifies CASRKTECEQYF.

The chain combines TRBV18 with TRBJ1-3; D may be TRBD1 (5 bases). V shed 0 bases and J shed 0 bases, with 9 bases lying between them. CDR1 is KGHSH, CDR2 LQKENI, per germline. The CDR3 has 16 residues. CDR3 bases: TGTGCCAGCTCACCACCAATCGGGGCCTCTGGAAACACCATATATTTT. Protein sequence: CASSPPIGASGNTIYF.

The J gene is TRBJ2-1, the V gene TRBV27, with TRBD1 identical over 7 bases. The CDR3 extends over 18 amino acids. The germline V gene encodes CDR1 MNHEY and CDR2 SMNVEV (reference sequence). V shed 1 base and J 0 bases; nucleotides not matched to a gene: 9. The CDR3 DNA sequence: TGTGCCAGCAGTTTATTTCGGACAGGAGGCGTCTCCTACAATGAGCAGTTCTTC. Its protein product is CASSLFRTGGVSYNEQFF.

This rearrangement joins TRBV7-3 to TRBJ2-7; TRBD2 aligns across 12 bases. This CDR3 spans 13 amino acids. The trim removed 5 bases at V and 6 bases at J, leaving 2 bases unmatched. In germline, CDR1 is SGHTA, CDR2 FQGTGA. The CDR3 DNA follows: TGTGCCAGCAGCAGGGGACTAGCGGGCGAGCAGTACTTC. Translating gives CASSRGLAGEQYF.

The V and J genes are TRBV5-1 and TRBJ1-1; no reliable D call. Trimming stripped 0 bases from V and 0 bases from J, with 12 bases between. The CDR3 runs 16 residues. The germline V gene encodes CDR1 SGHRS and CDR2 YFSETQ. This CDR3 is CASSLDGSQLNTEAFF. CDR3 sequence (DNA): TGCGCCAGCAGCTTGGACGGGAGTCAACTGAACACTGAAGCTTTCTTT.

The J gene is TRBJ2-1, the V gene TRBV27, with 8 bases matching TRBD2. The CDR3 covers 16 residues. Losses at the gene ends were 6 bases for V and 10 bases for J; bases not matched to a gene: 17. The germline V gene encodes CDR1 MNHEY and CDR2 SMNVEV (reference sequence). In DNA form, the CDR3 reads TGTGCCAGCAGCAAGAACGGGAGGGCCGCTATTTACGAGCAGTTCTTC. Translating it yields CASSKNGRAAIYEQFF.

This clone was detected a few times. The chain carries TRBV6-5 and TRBJ2-4; TRBD1 matches 8 bases. The CDR3 has 12 residues. V dropped 8 bases and J dropped 9; count of bases not matched to a gene: 6. Germline V CDR1 and CDR2: MNHEY, SVGAGI. For the CDR3, the DNA is TGTGCCAGCCGGACAGGGAGCAGCATTCAGTACTTC. This gives the protein CASRTGSSIQYF.

The V call is TRBV6-5, the J call TRBJ1-1; the D is unclear. The CDR3 totals 15 residues. V lost 2 bases and J lost 1, with 11 bases in between. The germline CDR1 and CDR2 sequences are MNHEY and SVGAGI. CDR3 protein: CASSYAGRENTEAFF. CDR3 DNA: TGTGCCAGCAGTTACGCCGGACGGGAGAACACTGAAGCTTTCTTT.

This rearrangement joins TRBV7-9 to TRBJ1-4; 10 bases fit TRBD1. The CDR3 totals 18 residues. J was trimmed by 4 bases and V by 7 bases; bases with no gene match: 15. CDR1 is SEHNR, CDR2 FQNEAQ, per germline (reference sequence). In DNA form, the CDR3 reads TGTGCCAGCACCCTAGCCCCGACAGGGGGCCCATTTAATGAAAAACTGTTTTTT. It codes for CASTLAPTGGPFNEKLFF.

This chain connects TRBV4-2 to TRBJ2-1; 10 nucleotides align to TRBD1. After removal of 5 bases from V and 7 bases from J, the junction contained 8 bases not matched to a gene. This CDR3 has 15 residues. In germline, CDR1 is LGHNA, CDR2 YNFKEQ. The CDR3 DNA reads as TGTGCCAGCAGCGCGCGGACAGGGGGGTCGAATGAGCAGTTCTTC. Its protein product is CASSARTGGSNEQFF.

This sequence joins TRBV15 and TRBJ1-5; D perhaps matches TRBD1 (5 bases). The CDR3 covers 16 residues. V shed 1 base and J shed 11 bases, with 21 bases lying between them. The V gene's germline CDR1 is LNHNV and CDR2 YYDKDF (reference sequence). The CDR3 here is CATSRGSSGTSETQHF. CDR3 DNA: TGTGCCACCAGCAGAGGGTCGTCAGGGACCTCTGAGACCCAGCATTTT.

V gene TRBV30 combines with J gene TRBJ2-1, with 8 nucleotides matching TRBD2. Losses at the gene ends were 5 bases for V and 8 bases for J; bases not matched to a gene: 11. CDR3 size: 14 residues. Germline V gene sequence: CDR1 GTSNPN, CDR2 SVGIG (reference sequence). The CDR3 DNA is TGTGCCTGGGACTGGGGACTAGTCGGGGATGAGCAGTTCTTC. Encoded protein: CAWDWGLVGDEQFF. Based on the CDR3 plus reference TRBV30 and TRBJ2-1, the full variable domain is SQTIHQWPATLVQPVGSPLSLECTVEGTSNPNLYWYRQAAGRGLQLLFYSVGIGQISSEVPQNLSASRPQDRQFILSSKKLLLSDSGFYLCAWDWGLVGDEQFFGPGTRLTVL.

Note on this clone: Within the sample, other DNA sequences also encode this same CDR3. The chain combines TRBV20-1 with TRBJ2-5; D gene ambiguous. The ends were cut back, 3 bases at V and 5 bases at J, with 7 bases in the middle. Per germline, CDR1 DFQATT and CDR2 SNEGSKA (reference sequence). The CDR3 runs 11 residues. The CDR3 reads CSARPLETQYF. The CDR3 DNA sequence: TGCAGTGCTAGGCCGCTGGAGACCCAGTACTTC.

The J gene is TRBJ1-1, the V gene TRBV6-1; the D is unclear. The CDR3 runs to 12 residues. V shed 6 bases and J shed 5 bases, with 10 bases lying between them. Germline V gene data show CDR1 as MNHNS and CDR2 as SASEGT. CDR3 sequence: CASSLYKTEAFF. The CDR3 DNA follows: TGTGCCAGCAGCCTCTACAAGACTGAAGCTTTCTTT.

Notes on this clone: One junction end disagrees with the germline gene, perhaps due to a read error. The chain couples TRBV6-4 to TRBJ1-1, with no clear D. The CDR3 totals 15 residues. Germline-derived CDR1 and CDR2 are MRHNA and SNTAGT. The CDR3 DNA follows: TGTGCCAGCAGTTACTCGAGGCAGAAGAACACTGAAGCTTTCTTT. This encodes CASSYSRQKNTEAFF.

The chain joins TRBV7-8 to TRBJ2-5; 8 nucleotides align to TRBD2. Trimming at V came to 4 bases and at J to 4 bases, leaving 11 bases not matched to a gene. Germline V gene sequence: CDR1 SGHVS, CDR2 FQNEAQ. The CDR3 sequence is 16 residues long. The CDR3 DNA follows: TGTGCCAGCAGCTCTCGGGTTAGCGGGAAGTCAGAGACCCAGTACTTC. Translated, it gives CASSSRVSGKSETQYF.

The chain links TRBV4-2 to TRBJ2-3; D tentatively reads TRBD1 or TRBD2 (6 bases each). The CDR3 totals 17 residues. Germline CDR1 reads LGHNA; CDR2 reads YNFKEQ. Deletions cut 0 bases from V and 2 bases from J, with 15 bases between. Here the CDR3 DNA reads TGTGCCAGCAGCCAAGAGAAGGGGGGCGCTTCCACAGATACGCAGTATTTT. Translating gives CASSQEKGGASTDTQYF.